The source of this T cell receptor (beta chain) is a study of cytomegalovirus exposure and HLA in healthy donors. PCR amplification relied on 60 Vbeta primers (plus 13 Jbeta primers). Assay used: immunoSEQ multiplex PCR; TCRdb lists only in-frame clones, some missing. The sample holds some 51,000 clones. V was pared by 2 bases and J by 3 bases, with 13 bases of the junction left unmatched. Germline assignment: CDR1 MNHNS and CDR2 SASEGT. The CDR3 sequence is 19 residues long. Points from the study as a whole: An analysis that came later showed most CMV-associated TCR beta chains appearing HLA-restricted. TCR beta V- and J-gene trimming was later associated with a missense DCLRE1C variant.

On this clone: Its antigen is as yet unknown.

The specimen was PBMCs. The J gene is TRBJ2-7, the V gene TRBV6-1; TRBD2 matches at 13 bases. The sequence came from a man aged 45-60 years in good health and CMV-seropositive. CDR3 protein: CASSEWLGLAGTEIYEQYF. The CDR3 region has the DNA TGTGCCAGCAGTGAATGGTTGGGACTAGCGGGGACTGAAATCTACGAGCAGTACTTC.